The present T cell receptor (beta chain) was sequenced within a study of post-analysis software for immune sequencing data. Findings and limits, study-wide: The study found TRBV5-6, TRBV5-1 and TRBV20-1 among roughly 5 TRBV segments more frequent in patients than controls. The normalized Chao1 diversity of multiple sclerosis patients was significantly lower than that of controls.

The V gene end was trimmed by 2 bases and the J gene end by 4 bases; junction bases not matched to a gene: 4. The CDR3 runs to 15 residues. Germline V lookup: CDR1 DFQATT, CDR2 SNEGSKA (reference sequence). To note about this clonotype: What it binds is unknown.

Incorporated into the TCR beta cDNA libraries were unique molecular identifiers, which served to reduce PCR and sequencing biases. Starting from about 0.94 to 9.7 million T cells, the study yielded about 490,000 cDNA molecules. In TCRdb, the PCR reads were re-called with MiXCR into one record per CDR3 protein. Among about 820,000 distinct CDR3 sequences, approximately 57% were seen once, and the ten largest hold 4.6%. Sequenced: blood. This clonotype was sampled from a girl aged 10 to 17 with multiple sclerosis. The V gene is TRBV20-1, the J gene TRBJ2-1; 11 nucleotides line up with TRBD2. DNA for the CDR3: TGCAGTGCTAGACGTAGCGGGAGGGAATACAATGAGCAGTTCTTC. As protein: CSARRSGREYNEQFF.